The 12 T cell receptor beta chains given below trace back to one sample, sequenced in a study of T cells in Graves' hyperthyroidism and ophthalmopathy. Amplification targeted TCR beta CDR3 regions from RNA transcripts. The HTBI primer set served for first-round RT-PCR of the TCR CDR3. TCRdb analysed the multiplex PCR reads with MiXCR anew, one entry per CDR3 protein. The sample includes more than 650,000 distinct CDR3 sequences, approximately 14% of them seen just once. Sequences were obtained from blood. The receptors were gathered from a woman under 30 with Graves' hyperthyroidism.

Turning to this clonotype: One base away lies a much larger clone, so this may be a sequencing read error. The V and J genes are TRBV9 and TRBJ2-7; D unclear. The J call is doubtful: the DNA matches TRBJ2-1 better. The germline CDR1 and CDR2 sequences are SGDLS and YYNGEE. CDR3 size: 13 residues. The CDR3, as DNA: TGTGCCAGCAGCCAAGTAGGGTCCTACGAGCAGTTCTTC. Its protein is CASSQVGSYEQFF.

This clonotype was seen repeatedly, ten times or more. The gene calls are TRBV7-8 and TRBJ2-1; 11 bases fit TRBD2. V shed 5 bases, J shed 7 bases, and the junction held 7 bases outside the gene matches. Germline lookup yields CDR1 SGHVS and CDR2 FQNEAQ. This CDR3 is 15 amino acids long. CDR3 in amino acids: CASSPAGTSGNEQFF. CDR3 DNA sequence: TGTGCCAGCAGCCCAGCCGGGACTAGCGGAAATGAGCAGTTCTTC.

This sequence joins TRBV19 and TRBJ2-5; the D gene is possibly TRBD1 (6 bases). CDR1 is LNHDA and CDR2 is SQIVND in the germline V gene (reference sequence). The CDR3 is 13 amino acids. The V gene lost 6 bases and the J gene lost 5 bases, with 13 bases spanning the gap. Here the CDR3 DNA reads TGTGCCAGTAGCGGACAGCCTCGGGAGACCCAGTACTTC. This translates into CASSGQPRETQYF. Looking up the rest from reference TRBV19 and TRBJ2-5 gives the full variable domain: DGGITQSPKYLFRKEGQNVTLSCEQNLNHDAMYWYRQDPGQGLRLIYYSQIVNDFQKGDIAEGYSVSREKKESFPLTVTSAQKNPTAFYLCASSGQPRETQYFGPGTRLLVL.

The J gene is TRBJ2-1, the V gene TRBV29-1; D is undetermined. Between the trimmed V and J ends, which lost 7 bases and 8 bases, there was a span of 9 bases. Germline assignment: CDR1 SQVTM and CDR2 ANQGSEA. The CDR3 is 10 residues long. In DNA form, the CDR3 reads TGCAGCGGGGTTAGCCATGAGCAGTTCTTC. This codes for CSGVSHEQFF.

The chain links TRBV27 to TRBJ2-3; maybe TRBD2 (5 bases). The CDR3 is 14 residues long. The germline V and J ends were trimmed by 5 bases and 2 bases, with 11 bases remaining between them. Looked up from germline, CDR1 is MNHEY and CDR2 is SMNVEV (reference sequence). The CDR3 DNA reads TGTGCCAGCAGTAAGTGGGAGAACACAGATACGCAGTATTTT. Protein: CASSKWENTDTQYF.

This clonotype was seen more than once but under ten times. The rearrangement uses TRBV9 and TRBJ1-2; the D gene is possibly TRBD1 (6 bases). The germline V and J ends were trimmed by 0 bases and 2 bases, with 8 bases remaining between them. Germline loops: CDR1 SGDLS, CDR2 YYNGEE. CDR3 length: 14 residues. The CDR3 region has the DNA TGTGCCAGCAGCGTAGCTGACAGGAACTATGGCTACACCTTC. Translation: CASSVADRNYGYTF.

In DNA form, the CDR3 reads TGCGCCAGCAGCCAAGACCGGTTATTCTACAATGAGCAGTTCTTC. It encodes CASSQDRLFYNEQFF. The genes are TRBV4-3 and TRBJ2-1; D uncertain. V lost 0 bases and J 3 bases, leaving 9 bases between the germline ends. The germline gives CDR1 LGHNA, CDR2 YSLEER. The CDR3 runs 15 residues.

This clonotype appeared many times. J is TRBJ1-5 and V is TRBV7-8; no reliable D call. The V end lost 4 bases, the J end lost 5 bases, and 18 bases lay between the germline ends. The CDR3 is 16 amino acids. In germline, CDR1 is SGHVS, CDR2 FQNEAQ. CDR3 bases: TGTGCCAGCAGCTCGAGAGCGGGGAGTGGGGATCAGCCCCAGCATTTT. Translated: CASSSRAGSGDQPQHF.

This clonotype was seen many times. The chain combines TRBV2 with TRBJ2-3; D is ambiguous. The CDR3 covers 11 residues. Per the germline V gene, CDR1 is SNHLY and CDR2 is FYNNEI. V was clipped by 8 bases and J by 2 bases, with 5 bases between them. CDR3 DNA sequence: TGTGCCAGCGGAGTCACAGATACGCAGTATTTT. It codes for CASGVTDTQYF.

The chain is built from TRBV12-3 or TRBV12-4 and TRBJ2-7, with D perhaps given as TRBD1 or TRBD2 (6 bases each). V was shortened by 5 bases and J by 2 bases, with 19 bases between the two germline ends. This CDR3 has 16 amino acids. This CDR3 is CASSPNSGAQTYEQYF. The CDR3 DNA reads as TGTGCCAGCAGTCCGAACTCGGGGGCCCAGACCTACGAGCAGTACTTC.

This clonotype was counted ten times or more. V is TRBV18 and J is TRBJ2-7, with D perhaps TRBD1 (5 bases). Germline V gene lookup returns CDR1 KGHSH and CDR2 LQKENI. The length of the CDR3 is 16 residues. The germline V and J ends were trimmed by 6 bases and 2 bases, with 20 bases remaining between them. CDR3 sequence: CASSHNRWEVAYEQYF. CDR3 sequence (DNA): TGTGCCAGCTCGCACAACAGGTGGGAAGTGGCCTACGAGCAGTACTTC.

The CDR3: CSAGSDTGFHQPQHF. CDR3 nucleotide sequence: TGCAGTGCTGGGAGTGACACAGGGTTTCATCAGCCCCAGCATTTT. The rearrangement joins TRBV20-1 to TRBJ1-5; TRBD1 is a possible D gene (6 bases). Deletions cut 5 bases from V and 5 bases from J, with 19 bases between. Per germline, CDR1 DFQATT and CDR2 SNEGSKA (reference sequence). The CDR3 has 15 amino acids.